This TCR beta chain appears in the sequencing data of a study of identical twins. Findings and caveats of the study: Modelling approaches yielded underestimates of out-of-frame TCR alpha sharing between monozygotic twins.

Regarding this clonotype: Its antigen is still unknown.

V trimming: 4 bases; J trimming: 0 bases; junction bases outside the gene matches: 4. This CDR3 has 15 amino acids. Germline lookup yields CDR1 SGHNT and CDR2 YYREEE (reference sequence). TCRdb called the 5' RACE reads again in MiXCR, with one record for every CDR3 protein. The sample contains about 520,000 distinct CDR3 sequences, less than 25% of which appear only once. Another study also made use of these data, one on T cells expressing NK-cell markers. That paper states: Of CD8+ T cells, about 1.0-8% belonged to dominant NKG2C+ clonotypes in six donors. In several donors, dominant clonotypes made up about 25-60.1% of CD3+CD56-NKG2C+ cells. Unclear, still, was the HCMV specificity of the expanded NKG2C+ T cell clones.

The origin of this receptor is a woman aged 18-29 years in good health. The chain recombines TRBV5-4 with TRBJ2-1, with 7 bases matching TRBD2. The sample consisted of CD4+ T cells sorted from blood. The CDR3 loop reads CASSTGGYSYNEQFF. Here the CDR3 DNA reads TGTGCCAGCAGCACGGGGGGTTACTCCTACAATGAGCAGTTCTTC.